A single sample is the source of the 26 T cell receptor beta chains below, sequenced in a study of T cell responses to AZD1222 COVID-19 vaccine (TCRdb year 2021). Library preparation used the immunoSEQ multiplex PCR assay. TCRdb's version of the immuneACCESS table is confined to in-frame rearrangements and falls short of the full clone set. An unresolved V gene accounts for under half of the shortfall where checked; the remainder is of unknown origin. The sample table holds over 90,000 clones, of which roughly 91% were seen once. The ten largest make up about 50% of the sample. Taken with the paper, the label for time point translates to: baseline before first vaccination. The sample consisted of peripheral blood, taken on day 0 of AZD1222 vaccination. These TCRs come from an adult in good health.

The chain is built from TRBV19 and TRBJ1-1; D uncertain. The CDR3 loop spans 13 amino acids. Trimming left V 4 bases short and J 11 bases short, with 17 bases between. Germline values: CDR1 LNHDA, CDR2 SQIVND (reference sequence). CDR3 DNA sequence: TGTGCCAGTAGTACTGAGGGAACCCGGAGGGCTTTCTTT. This gives the protein CASSTEGTRRAFF.

The table lists this clone with a count of one. The rearrangement joins TRBV12-5 to TRBJ2-5; D assignment may be TRBD1 or TRBD2 (5 bases each). The CDR3 is made up of 11 amino acids. Germline values: CDR1 LGHNT, CDR2 FRNRAP. Deletions cut 9 bases from V and 7 bases from J, with 12 bases between. Here the CDR3 DNA reads TGTGCTAGCCCCCTTGGGGGGACCCAGTACTTC. This sequence encodes CASPLGGTQYF.

The V gene is TRBV6-5, the J gene TRBJ2-7; 8 nucleotides line up with TRBD2. The CDR3 covers 13 residues. J was trimmed by 3 bases and V by 6 bases; bases with no gene match: 4. Germline V gene sequence: CDR1 MNHEY, CDR2 SVGAGI. In DNA form, the CDR3 reads TGTGCCAGCAGCTCGGGACTAGACTACGAGCAGTACTTC. Its protein is CASSSGLDYEQYF.

The chain uses TRBV2 and TRBJ1-2; D is undetermined. Germline CDR1 and CDR2: SNHLY and FYNNEI. Trimming removed 6 bases from V and 8 bases from J, with 16 bases in between. The CDR3 runs 13 residues. CDR3 coding DNA: TGTGCCAGCAGCTTCCTGGGTAAGGGAGGCTACACCTTC. This sequence encodes CASSFLGKGGYTF.

The chain recombines TRBV5-4 with TRBJ2-7; TRBD2 agrees at 13 bases. The V gene end was trimmed by 4 bases and the J gene end by 2 bases; junction bases not matched to a gene: 6. This CDR3 is built from 16 residues. Looked up from germline, CDR1 is SGHNT and CDR2 is YYREEE (reference sequence). As DNA, the CDR3 is TGTGCCAGCAGCCCGACCGGGACTAGCGGGGCCTACGAGCAGTACTTC. It specifies CASSPTGTSGAYEQYF.

The chain links TRBV11-2 to TRBJ1-1; the match to TRBD1 covers 9 bases. Germline CDR1 and CDR2: SGHAT and FQNNGV. V shed 5 bases, J shed 4 bases, and the junction held 2 bases outside the gene matches. The CDR3 totals 13 residues. CDR3 protein: CASSRDRATEAFF. CDR3 nucleotide sequence: TGTGCCAGCAGCCGGGACAGGGCCACTGAAGCTTTCTTT.

CDR3 loop: CASSYVAGKLTGELFF. The CDR3, as DNA: TGTGCCAGCAGTTACGTGGCGGGAAAGTTAACCGGGGAGCTGTTTTTT. The rearrangement joins TRBV6-2 or TRBV6-3 to TRBJ2-2; perhaps TRBD2 as D (6 bases). Trimming removed 2 bases at V and 5 bases at J, with 15 bases between. CDR1 is MNHEY, CDR2 SVGEGT, per germline. The CDR3 sequence is 16 residues long.

The V gene is TRBV6-5, the J gene TRBJ1-2, with 7 bases matching TRBD1. V shed 6 bases, J shed 0 bases, and the junction held 4 bases outside the gene matches. The CDR3 sequence is 14 residues long. The germline V gene encodes CDR1 MNHEY and CDR2 SVGAGI. The CDR3: CASRGDRTNYGYTF. CDR3 bases: TGTGCCAGCAGAGGGGACAGAACTAACTATGGCTACACCTTC.

The rearrangement joins TRBV30 to TRBJ1-4; no reliable D call. CDR3 length: 11 residues. The ends were cut back, 4 bases at V and 2 bases at J, with 2 bases in the middle. The germline CDR1 and CDR2 sequences are GTSNPN and SVGIG (reference sequence). CDR3 residues: CAWKTNEKLFF. CDR3 DNA: TGTGCCTGGAAGACTAATGAAAAACTGTTTTTT.

The CDR3 is CSAALRAGLDTQYF. In nucleotides, the CDR3 is TGCAGCGCCGCTCTTAGAGCGGGGTTAGATACGCAGTATTTT. The rearrangement links TRBV29-1 to TRBJ2-3; TRBD2 matches at 7 bases. V gave up 7 bases and J gave up 5 bases; unmatched junction bases: 12. There are 14 residues in the CDR3. Germline V gives CDR1 SQVTM, CDR2 ANQGSEA.

The V gene is TRBV6-5, the J gene TRBJ1-1; TRBD1 matches 8 bases. The CDR3 runs to 16 residues. V lost 0 bases to trimming and J lost 1 base; unmatched junction nucleotides: 4. CDR1 and CDR2 from the germline V gene are MNHEY and SVGAGI. The CDR3 nucleotides are TGTGCCAGCAGTTACTCATTAGGACAGGGGAACACTGAAGCTTTCTTT. Protein: CASSYSLGQGNTEAFF.

CDR3 DNA: TGTGCCTGGAGGGTAGGGGAGACCCAGTACTTC. Translating gives CAWRVGETQYF. The chain is built from TRBV30 and TRBJ2-5; D gene ambiguous. Germline loops: CDR1 GTSNPN, CDR2 SVGIG (reference sequence). Trimming pared 3 bases from V and 5 bases from J, leaving 7 bases between. The CDR3 has 11 residues.

The V call is TRBV2, the J call TRBJ1-2, with 10 bases that match TRBD1. The CDR3 spans 15 residues. After removal of 7 bases from V and 5 bases from J, the junction contained 10 bases not matched to a gene. Germline values: CDR1 SNHLY, CDR2 FYNNEI. The CDR3 protein is CASIPGTGAGYGYTF. The CDR3 region has the DNA TGTGCCAGCATTCCCGGGACAGGGGCGGGGTATGGCTACACCTTC. The full variable domain, completed using reference TRBV2 and TRBJ1-2, is EPEVTQTPSHQVTQMGQEVILRCVPISNHLYFYWYRQILGQKVEFLVSFYNNEISEKSEIFDDQFSVERPDGSNFTLKIRSTKLEDSAMYFCASIPGTGAGYGYTFGSGTRLTVV.

This sequence joins TRBV19 and TRBJ2-5; 16 bases map to TRBD2. Trimming cost V 4 bases and J 7 bases; bases outside gene matches: 12. The CDR3 runs 18 residues. Germline CDR1 LNHDA, CDR2 SQIVND (reference sequence). CDR3 DNA sequence: TGTGCCAGTAGTACTCGTCCCGGGACTAGCGGGAGGGCCGCGACCCAGTACTTC. It specifies CASSTRPGTSGRAATQYF.

The rearrangement joins TRBV7-2 to TRBJ2-3; the match to TRBD2 covers 8 bases. Unmatched junction bases numbered 11, after V lost 5 bases and J lost 4 bases. CDR3 size: 16 residues. Germline loops: CDR1 SGHTA, CDR2 FQGNSA. In DNA, the CDR3 is TGTGCCAGCAGCCCGACCGGGACTAGGACCGCAGATACGCAGTATTTT. Translation: CASSPTGTRTADTQYF.

In this sample, this clone turned up once. The chain recombines TRBV6-4 with TRBJ1-1, with D possibly TRBD1 on 6 matching bases. V lost 9 bases and J lost 0, with 14 bases in between. Germline CDR1 is MRHNA and CDR2 is SNTAGT. This CDR3 region has 14 residues. DNA of the CDR3: TGTGCCAGTCCAGACAGGTCCATGAACACTGAAGCTTTCTTT. Its protein product is CASPDRSMNTEAFF.

The V call is TRBV11-2, the J call TRBJ2-1; 7 bases are shared with TRBD2. This CDR3 is 16 amino acids long. V lost 1 base to trimming and J lost 7 bases; unmatched junction nucleotides: 10. Germline assignment: CDR1 SGHAT and CDR2 FQNNGV. In DNA form, the CDR3 reads TGTGCCAGCAGCTTAGGATTAGGGTCTAGCGGAAATGAGCAGTTCTTC. It codes for CASSLGLGSSGNEQFF.

The chain is built from TRBV5-1 and TRBJ1-3; 9 bases map to TRBD1. From germline, CDR1 is SGHRS and CDR2 YFSETQ. After removal of 6 bases from V and 3 bases from J, the junction contained 7 bases not matched to a gene. There are 15 residues in the CDR3. The chain's CDR3 is CASTPQGADGNTIYF. In DNA form, the CDR3 reads TGCGCCAGCACCCCACAGGGGGCGGATGGAAACACCATATATTTT. Full variable domain (rest looked up from reference TRBV5-1 and TRBJ1-3): KAGVTQTPRYLIKTRGQQVTLSCSPISGHRSVSWYQQTPGQGLQFLFEYFSETQRNKGNFPGRFSGRQFSNSRSEMNVSTLELGDSALYLCASTPQGADGNTIYFGEGSWLTVV.

The chain combines TRBV19 with TRBJ1-4, with TRBD1 matching 8 bases. The CDR3 is made up of 15 amino acids. Looked up from germline, CDR1 is LNHDA and CDR2 is SQIVND (reference sequence). Trimming removed 4 bases from V and 0 bases from J; junction bases left unmatched: 1. In nucleotides, the CDR3 is TGTGCCAGTAGTACGGACAGGGCAACTAATGAAAAACTGTTTTTT. Its translation: CASSTDRATNEKLFF.

The rearrangement links TRBV21-1 to TRBJ1-1. TRBV21-1 is designated a pseudogene. The CDR3 totals 21 residues. The CDR3, as DNA: TGTGCCAGCAGCAAACTTGAAAATTCTCGGTTTACTGGAAGGGTGAACACTGAAGCTTTCTTT. Protein product: CASSKLENSRFTGRVNTEAFF.

The gene calls are TRBV6-2 or TRBV6-3 and TRBJ2-1; 7 bases are a match to TRBD1. Germline V gene lookup returns CDR1 MNHEY and CDR2 SVGEGT. V lost 5 bases to trimming and J lost 4 bases; unmatched junction nucleotides: 8. The CDR3 is 15 residues long. In nucleotides, the CDR3 is TGTGCCAGCAGTAGAACAGGGGTACAGTACAATGAGCAGTTCTTC. It encodes CASSRTGVQYNEQFF.

The V call is TRBV4-1, the J call TRBJ2-7; 10 nucleotides agree with TRBD1. V dropped 0 bases and J dropped 3; count of bases not matched to a gene: 5. This CDR3 has 16 amino acids. Germline V gives CDR1 MGHRA, CDR2 YSYEKL. CDR3 sequence (DNA): TGCGCCAGCAGCCAAGAGTTGGGACAGGGGCTCTACGAGCAGTACTTC. Translating it yields CASSQELGQGLYEQYF.

The chain has TRBV6-2 or TRBV6-3 and TRBJ2-7; D may be TRBD2 (6 bases). The CDR3 loop spans 13 amino acids. Looked up from germline, CDR1 is MNHEY and CDR2 is SVGEGT. The germline V and J ends were trimmed by 6 bases and 5 bases, with 14 bases remaining between them. The CDR3 loop is CASSFPGGHEQYF. For the CDR3, the DNA is TGTGCCAGCAGCTTCCCCGGGGGTCACGAGCAGTACTTC.

J is TRBJ2-7 and V is TRBV11-2; TRBD1 matches 7 bases. The trim removed 4 bases at V and 3 bases at J, leaving 3 bases unmatched. Germline CDR1 is SGHAT and CDR2 is FQNNGV. The CDR3 has 13 amino acids. CDR3 in amino acids: CASSSRQGYEQYF. The CDR3 nucleotides are TGTGCCAGCAGCTCTCGACAGGGCTACGAGCAGTACTTC.

The V and J genes are TRBV5-1 and TRBJ2-3; D may be TRBD1 or TRBD2 (6 bases each). The CDR3 runs 15 residues. The V gene lost 0 bases and the J gene lost 5 bases, with 13 bases spanning the gap. Germline-derived CDR1 and CDR2 are SGHRS and YFSETQ. The CDR3 region is CASSLALRGEDTQYF. CDR3 DNA: TGCGCCAGCAGCTTGGCCTTGAGGGGGGAAGATACGCAGTATTTT.

The chain recombines TRBV3-1 (or the pseudogene TRBV3-2) with TRBJ1-5; D is ambiguous. The germline gives CDR1 LGHDT, CDR2 YNNKEL (reference sequence). The CDR3 sequence is 13 residues long. The ends were cut back, 1 base at V and 7 bases at J, with 8 bases in the middle. The CDR3 coding sequence is TGTGCCAGCAGCCAAGGGTTGGCGCAGCCCCAGCATTTT. This gives the protein CASSQGLAQPQHF.